These T cell receptor beta chains were read from a single sample in a study of blood T cell repertoires in COVID-19. Clones were sequenced by immunoSEQ multiplex PCR, and TCRdb holds only the in-frame ones, with some missing. The sample shows 130,000 to 150,000 clones, approximately 84% of them seen only once. The source material was peripheral blood. The source is a woman at least 80 years old in a cohort sampled during active or convalescent COVID-19. The CDR3 runs from the conserved cysteine through the conserved F or W.

j_call	cdr3_length	v_call	cdr3_aa
TRBJ1-2	17	TRBV4-1	CASSQDLLRGGNDGYTF
TRBJ1-4	15	TRBV2	CASSVERAENEKLFF
TRBJ2-1	14	TRBV7-3	CASSRGTGYNEQFF
TRBJ2-5	13	TRBV15	CATRMAGRETQYF
TRBJ1-5	14	TRBV6-2/TRBV6-3	CASSGQVLYQPQHF
TRBJ1-1	16	TRBV5-6	CASSFAGQGLRTEAFF
TRBJ2-3	14	TRBV6-5	CASGTSGGPDTQYF
TRBJ1-1	16	TRBV27	CASSLGSGQGYPEAFF
TRBJ1-2	15	TRBV6-5	CAAYWGTGSTLGYTF
TRBJ2-1	15	TRBV3-1/TRBV3-2	CASSPSGGAKMEQFF
TRBJ2-6	15	TRBV15	CATSFWGHGANVLTF
TRBJ1-2	16	TRBV19	CASSGRRGLGNYGYTF
TRBJ2-7	15	TRBV7-6	CASSFLAGGPYEQYF
TRBJ2-5	16	TRBV24-1	CATSDPLAGRQGTQYF
TRBJ1-1	13	TRBV5-1	CASSTHRFTEAFF
TRBJ1-1	15	TRBV18	CASSPVGWSDTEAFF
TRBJ2-5	15	TRBV24-1	CATSDPGRAQETQYF
TRBJ2-3	15	TRBV5-4	CASSPGLADTDTQYF
TRBJ2-3	14	TRBV28	CASKSGGATDTQYF
TRBJ1-2	13	TRBV2	CASSAGLNYGYTF
TRBJ2-5	13	TRBV11-3	CASSFGGKETQYF
TRBJ1-2	15	TRBV7-3	CASSLYGGAGYGYTF
TRBJ1-2	14	TRBV18	CASSELAGAYGYTF
TRBJ2-3	17	TRBV5-1	CPSSLPGRGGSTDTQYF
TRBJ1-2	15	TRBV2	CASSEEIGVNYGYTF
TRBJ1-2	16	TRBV4-1	CASSHPVAGLGYGYTF
TRBJ1-4	16	TRBV7-2	CASSLGSRVSNEKLFF
TRBJ2-2	14	TRBV4-2	CASSQVQGPGELFF
TRBJ2-2	12	TRBV5-1	CASSLVSGELFF
TRBJ2-3	15	TRBV7-2	CASSLTAGGPDTQYF
TRBJ2-1	16	TRBV6-6	CASSSPGGGAYNEQFF
TRBJ1-3	17	TRBV18	CASSPATPGTAGNTIYF
TRBJ1-2	14	TRBV6-1	CASSEDDWRGGYTF
TRBJ1-2	12	TRBV18	CASSPSGSGYTF
TRBJ2-1	15	TRBV5-6	CASSLRSGTINEQFF
TRBJ1-2	15	TRBV6-5	CASTVSPAQSGRLTF
TRBJ2-1	12	TRBV2	CASSGLADEQFF
TRBJ1-2	13	TRBV6-5	CASSQTGLGGYTF
TRBJ1-6	14	TRBV5-1	CASTRDRGNSPLHF
TRBJ2-1	15	TRBV5-4	CASSERLGGKGEQFF
TRBJ1-1	15	TRBV18	CASSPPAGAGTEAFF
TRBJ2-2	16	TRBV7-9	CASSPLSGGMIGELFF
TRBJ2-6	18	TRBV3-1/TRBV3-2	CASSQDSGGHSGANVLTF
TRBJ2-2	16	TRBV9	CASSVGNSGSTGELFF
TRBJ2-7	15	TRBV5-1	CASSGTGGFSYEQYF
TRBJ1-4	14	TRBV29-1	CSVAVRGGGEKLFF
TRBJ1-2	16	TRBV7-9	CASSLVYRGLEYGYTF
TRBJ1-3	16	TRBV5-1	CASSLDVGHPANTIYF
TRBJ2-7	15	TRBV6-1	CASSEAFGAIYEQYF
TRBJ1-3	16	TRBV4-1	CASSSTTGPSGNTIYF
TRBJ1-2	14	TRBV7-6	CASSKRQGLGGYTF
TRBJ2-7	16	TRBV6-1	CASSAQTSGASYEQYF